These 25 T cell receptor beta chains were all obtained from the same sample, sequenced in a study of blood T cell repertoires in COVID-19. TCRdb's table, derived via immunoSEQ multiplex PCR, lists solely in-frame clones and lacks some. The sample includes over 90,000 clones, roughly 87% of them seen just once. Sequenced input: peripheral blood. These receptors all stem from a woman aged 80 or over in a cohort sampled during active COVID-19.

The rearrangement uses TRBV11-1 and TRBJ2-5; 7 bases line up with TRBD1. The CDR3 contains 14 residues. Germline V gene lookup returns CDR1 SGHAT and CDR2 FQDESV (reference sequence). V shed 2 bases and J 4 bases; nucleotides not matched to a gene: 4. CDR3 DNA sequence: TGTGCCAGCAGCTTACGTCGGGACAGAGAGACCCAGTACTTC. Its translation is CASSLRRDRETQYF.

This chain links TRBV19 with TRBJ1-5, with TRBD1 matching over 8 bases. V lost 6 bases and J lost 4; bases outside the gene matches: 8. The germline V gene encodes CDR1 LNHDA and CDR2 SQIVND (reference sequence). The CDR3 has 15 amino acids. CDR3 bases: TGTGCCAGTAGCCCTATTACAGGGGGGAATCAGCCCCAGCATTTT. This gives the protein CASSPITGGNQPQHF.

This clone was detected only once. The chain employs TRBV14 and TRBJ2-3; TRBD2 agrees at 8 bases. The V gene end was trimmed by 3 bases and the J gene end by 0 bases; junction bases not matched to a gene: 14. CDR3 length equals 19 residues. The germline CDR1 and CDR2 sequences are SGHDN and FVKESK. CDR3 region: CASSHPGQLAGASTDTQYF. The CDR3 region has the DNA TGTGCCAGCAGCCACCCCGGACAGCTAGCGGGTGCTAGCACAGATACGCAGTATTTT. Filled out from reference TRBV14 and TRBJ2-3, the complete variable domain reads EAGVTQFPSHSVIEKGQTVTLRCDPISGHDNLYWYRRVMGKEIKFLLHFVKESKQDESGMPNNRFLAERTGGTYSTLKVQPAELEDSGVYFCASSHPGQLAGASTDTQYFGPGTRLTVL.

The CDR3 DNA reads TGTGCCACCAGCAGAGGTGGGGCAGATTACCTTAATGAAAAACTGTTTTTT. The encoded protein is CATSRGGADYLNEKLFF. The chain carries TRBV15 and TRBJ1-4; D possibly corresponds to TRBD1 (5 bases). V lost 1 base, J lost 4 bases, and 16 bases lay in between. Germline V gene sequence: CDR1 LNHNV, CDR2 YYDKDF (reference sequence). The length of the CDR3 is 17 residues.

V gene TRBV5-1 combines with J gene TRBJ2-3, with 10 nucleotides matching TRBD2. CDR1 and CDR2 (germline): SGHRS, YFSETQ. Losses at the gene ends were 4 bases for V and 4 bases for J; bases not matched to a gene: 18. The CDR3 contains 19 residues. CDR3 sequence (DNA): TGCGCCAGCAGCCCGGGACAACAGTTCAGCGGGAGGGCCGCAGATACGCAGTATTTT. It is translated as CASSPGQQFSGRAADTQYF.

The gene calls are TRBV10-3 and TRBJ2-2; the match to TRBD2 covers 11 bases. Trimming at V came to 3 bases and at J to 5 bases, leaving 2 bases not matched to a gene. The germline gives CDR1 ENHRY, CDR2 SYGVKD. The length of the CDR3 is 15 residues. CDR3 sequence: CAISDTSGRTGELFF. Here the CDR3 DNA reads TGTGCCATCAGTGATACTAGCGGGAGAACCGGGGAGCTGTTTTTT.

This clone was seen a single time. The J gene is TRBJ2-3, the V gene TRBV27; 9 nucleotides match TRBD2. Germline loops: CDR1 MNHEY, CDR2 SMNVEV (reference sequence). This CDR3 contains 18 residues. The junction had 9 bases not matched to a gene; V was cut back by 0 bases and J by 2 bases. CDR3 amino acids: CASSLSRGSGSITDTQYF. The CDR3 DNA follows: TGTGCCAGCAGTTTATCGAGGGGTAGCGGGAGTATCACAGATACGCAGTATTTT.

This clone was detected only once. V usage is TRBV2 and J usage is TRBJ1-4, with a possible D match to TRBD1 (6 bases). V was clipped by 1 base and J by 3 bases, with 9 bases between them. Germline CDR1 and CDR2: SNHLY and FYNNEI. The CDR3 runs 15 residues. The DNA for the CDR3 is TGTGCCAGCAGTGAAGTAGGGGGGGCTAATGAAAAACTGTTTTTT. It codes for CASSEVGGANEKLFF.

The chain combines TRBV11-2 with TRBJ2-1, with a tentative D call TRBD2 (5 bases). Germline V gene lookup returns CDR1 SGHAT and CDR2 FQNNGV. Trimming left V 0 bases short and J 4 bases short, with 10 bases between. The CDR3 loop spans 15 amino acids. The CDR3 DNA reads TGTGCCAGCAGCTTAGACCCCGGAGGTTACAATGAGCAGTTCTTC. Residues: CASSLDPGGYNEQFF.

The gene calls are TRBV11-2 and TRBJ2-6; no definite D call. The CDR3 loop spans 14 amino acids. The germline CDR1 and CDR2 sequences are SGHAT and FQNNGV. Between the trimmed V and J ends, which lost 5 bases and 0 bases, there was a span of 5 bases. This CDR3 is CASSQHSGANVLTF. The CDR3 DNA is TGTGCCAGCAGCCAACACTCTGGGGCCAACGTCCTGACTTTC.

The rearrangement joins TRBV7-9 to TRBJ2-7; 12 nucleotides match TRBD2. Germline CDR1 reads SEHNR; CDR2 reads FQNEAQ (reference sequence). This CDR3 region has 15 residues. Trimming cost V 4 bases and J 4 bases; bases outside gene matches: 5. The CDR3 nucleotides are TGTGCCAGCAGCTCCTTAGGACTAGCGGGATACGAGCAGTACTTC. It yields the protein CASSSLGLAGYEQYF.

The J gene is TRBJ2-3, the V gene TRBV2; perhaps TRBD2 as D (6 bases). CDR1 is SNHLY and CDR2 is FYNNEI in the germline V gene. The length of the CDR3 is 15 residues. Trimming took 7 bases from V and 3 from J, leaving 17 bases between them. The CDR3 nucleotides are TGTGCCAGCAAGGAGTCGGGGGTCGCTACAGATACGCAGTATTTT. Translating it yields CASKESGVATDTQYF.

V and J are TRBV9 and TRBJ1-6; 7 bases map to TRBD1. V lost 4 bases to trimming and J lost 3 bases; unmatched junction nucleotides: 7. Germline-derived CDR1 and CDR2 are SGDLS and YYNGEE. The CDR3 extends over 16 amino acids. The CDR3 spells CASSSRQGIYNSPLHF. The CDR3 region has the DNA TGTGCCAGCAGCTCTCGACAGGGCATCTATAATTCACCCCTCCACTTT.

The chain carries TRBV9 and TRBJ1-4; TRBD1 agrees at 11 bases. This CDR3 region has 17 residues. The germline CDR1 and CDR2 sequences are SGDLS and YYNGEE. The ends lost 4 bases at V and 2 bases at J; junction bases unmatched: 7. CDR3 bases: TGTGCCAGCAGCCTTGGACAGGGGGCGCAGACTAATGAAAAACTGTTTTTT. Protein sequence: CASSLGQGAQTNEKLFF.

This rearrangement joins TRBV10-2 to TRBJ1-2; unclear D gene. From germline, CDR1 is WSHSY and CDR2 SAAADI. Trimming took off 6 bases at V and 11 bases at J, with 22 bases between the two ends. The CDR3 consists of 14 residues. CDR3 DNA sequence: TGCGCCAGCAGCCTGAGAGAGGGTACAACGGGATACACCTTC. This sequence encodes CASSLREGTTGYTF.

This clone was detected a few times. The chain joins TRBV6-5 to TRBJ2-2; TRBD1 agrees at 8 bases. The junction had 3 bases not matched to a gene; V was cut back by 2 bases and J by 4 bases. Germline-derived CDR1 and CDR2 are MNHEY and SVGAGI. The CDR3 is 15 amino acids. The DNA for the CDR3 is TGTGCCAGCAGTTACCGACAGGGGAGCACCGGGGAGCTGTTTTTT. Its translation is CASSYRQGSTGELFF.

The chain combines TRBV10-3 with TRBJ2-1; tentatively, D is TRBD1 (5 bases). V was cut by 10 bases and J by 5 bases, with 18 bases left in between. CDR1 is ENHRY, CDR2 SYGVKD, per germline. This CDR3 is built from 14 residues. The CDR3 loop reads CATKRQPQDNEQFF. The CDR3 DNA follows: TGTGCCACCAAAAGACAGCCCCAAGACAATGAGCAGTTCTTC.

This clone appeared a single time. This chain connects TRBV3-1 (or the pseudogene TRBV3-2) to TRBJ2-1, with TRBD2 matching over 8 bases. The ends lost 3 bases at V and 9 bases at J; junction bases unmatched: 7. Germline V CDR1 and CDR2: LGHDT, YNNKEL (reference sequence). The CDR3 runs to 14 residues. The CDR3 coding sequence is TGTGCCAGCAGCCATACTAGCGGAGGGATTGAGCAGTTCTTC. This sequence encodes CASSHTSGGIEQFF.

The J gene is TRBJ2-2, the V gene TRBV18; possibly TRBD1 for D (5 bases). This CDR3 region has 14 residues. V was shortened by 5 bases and J by 1 base, with 8 bases between the two germline ends. Germline CDR1 and CDR2: KGHSH and LQKENI. The CDR3 here is CASSGQGNTGELFF. CDR3 sequence (DNA): TGTGCCAGCTCAGGGCAGGGGAACACCGGGGAGCTGTTTTTT. Complete variable domain (other parts from reference TRBV18 and TRBJ2-2): NAGVMQNPRHLVRRRGQEARLRCSPMKGHSHVYWYRQLPEEGLKFMVYLQKENIIDESGMPKERFSAEFPKEGPSILRIQQVVRGDSAAYFCASSGQGNTGELFFGEGSRLTVL.

The chain links TRBV18 to TRBJ2-1; 10 nucleotides match TRBD2. After removal of 0 bases from V and 6 bases from J, the junction contained 2 bases not matched to a gene. The CDR3 loop spans 15 amino acids. CDR1 is KGHSH, CDR2 LQKENI, per germline. The CDR3 reads CASSPPLAGVNEQFF. The CDR3, as DNA: TGTGCCAGCTCACCACCCCTAGCGGGAGTCAATGAGCAGTTCTTC.

The chain combines TRBV6-6 with TRBJ2-1; 7 positions match TRBD1. The CDR3 runs 15 residues. Germline V CDR1 and CDR2: MNHNY, SVGAGI (reference sequence). V trimming: 6 bases; J trimming: 2 bases; junction bases outside the gene matches: 7. The CDR3 region is CASSQTGLAYNEQFF. Here the CDR3 DNA reads TGTGCCAGCAGCCAGACAGGGTTGGCCTACAATGAGCAGTTCTTC.

This sequence joins TRBV5-1 and TRBJ2-1; possibly TRBD2 for D (5 bases). V was pared by 1 base and J by 2 bases, with 7 bases between. Germline-derived CDR1 and CDR2 are SGHRS and YFSETQ. The length of the CDR3 is 14 residues. The CDR3 region is CASSLSEAYNEQFF. The CDR3 region has the DNA TGCGCCAGCAGCTTGTCGGAGGCCTACAATGAGCAGTTCTTC.

The chain is built from TRBV5-1 and TRBJ1-4; D possibly corresponds to TRBD1 (5 bases). V gave up 1 base and J gave up 7 bases, with 11 bases separating them. This CDR3 spans 14 amino acids. CDR1 SGHRS and CDR2 YFSETQ come from the germline V gene. CDR3 loop: CASSLSAGFEKLFF. Here the CDR3 DNA reads TGCGCCAGCAGCTTGAGTGCAGGGTTTGAAAAACTGTTTTTT.

This chain joins TRBV11-3 and TRBJ1-1; D not resolved. Germline V gives CDR1 SGHNT, CDR2 YENEEA. The CDR3 has 13 residues. V was trimmed by 3 bases and J by 4 bases, leaving 9 bases between them. Here the CDR3 DNA reads TGTGCCAGCAGCTTGCAAGAGGCCACTGAAGCTTTCTTT. Encoded protein: CASSLQEATEAFF.

This clone has a single count. The V and J genes are TRBV7-8 and TRBJ2-7; D uncertain. V lost 3 bases and J 1 base, leaving 4 bases between the germline ends. Germline V gene lookup returns CDR1 SGHVS and CDR2 FQNEAQ. There are 12 residues in the CDR3. The CDR3 here is CASSFSSYEQYF. CDR3 DNA sequence: TGTGCCAGCAGCTTCAGTTCCTACGAGCAGTACTTC.